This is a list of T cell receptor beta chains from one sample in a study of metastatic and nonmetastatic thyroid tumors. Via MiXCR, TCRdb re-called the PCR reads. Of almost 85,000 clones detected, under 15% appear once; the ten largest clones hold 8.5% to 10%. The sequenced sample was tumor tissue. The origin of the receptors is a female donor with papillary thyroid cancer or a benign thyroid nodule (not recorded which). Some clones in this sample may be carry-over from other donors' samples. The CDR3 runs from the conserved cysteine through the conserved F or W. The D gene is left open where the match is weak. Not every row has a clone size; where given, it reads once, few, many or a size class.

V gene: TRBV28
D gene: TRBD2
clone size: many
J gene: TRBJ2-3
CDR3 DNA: TGTGCCAGCAGTACCGGGACTAGTGACACAGATACGCAGTATTTT
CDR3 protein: CASSTGTSDTDTQYF

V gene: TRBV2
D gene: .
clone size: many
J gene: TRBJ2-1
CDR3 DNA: TGTGCCAGCAGTGAAGGGTCCGCAGGGAGAAAGTTCTTC
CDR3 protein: CASSEGSAGRKFF

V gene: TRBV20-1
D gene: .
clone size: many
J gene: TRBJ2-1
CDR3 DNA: TGCAGCCTCGGTGGGGGGCAGAATGAGCAGTTCTTC
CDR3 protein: CSLGGGQNEQFF

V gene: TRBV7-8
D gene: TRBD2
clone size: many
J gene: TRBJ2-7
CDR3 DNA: TGTGCCAGCAGATCGGTTCTGCGGGGACTAGCGGCCCCCTCCTACGAGCAGTACTTC
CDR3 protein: CASRSVLRGLAAPSYEQYF

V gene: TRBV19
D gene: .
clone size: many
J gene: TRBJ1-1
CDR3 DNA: TGTGCCAGTTCAACCAAAGAGAACACTGAAGCTTTCTTT
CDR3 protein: CASSTKENTEAFF

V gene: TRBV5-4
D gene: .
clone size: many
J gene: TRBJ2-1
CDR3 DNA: TGTGCCAGCAGCTTGAATTTGAATGAGCAGTTCTTC
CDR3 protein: CASSLNLNEQFF

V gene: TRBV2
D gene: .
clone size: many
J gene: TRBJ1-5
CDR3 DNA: TGTGCCAGCAGTGAGCGGGCGGCCGGAAGTCAGCCCCAGCATTTT
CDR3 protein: CASSERAAGSQPQHF

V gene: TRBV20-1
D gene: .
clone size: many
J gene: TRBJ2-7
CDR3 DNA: TGCAGTGCTATGACTAGGAAGAACGAGCAGTACTTC
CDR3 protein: CSAMTRKNEQYF

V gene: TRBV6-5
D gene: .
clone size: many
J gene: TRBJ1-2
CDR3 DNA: TGTGCCAGCAGTTACTCGAATAGGGTAGACTATGGCTACACCTTC
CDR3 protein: CASSYSNRVDYGYTF

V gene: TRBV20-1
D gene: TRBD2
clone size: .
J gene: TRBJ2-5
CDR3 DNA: TGCAGTGCTAGGAGTCGGCGGGAGGAGACCCAGTACTTC
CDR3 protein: CSARSRREETQYF

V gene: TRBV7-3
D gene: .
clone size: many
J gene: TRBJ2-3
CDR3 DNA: TGTGCCAGCAGCTCAGGACTTAGAGATACGCAGTATTTT
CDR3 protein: CASSSGLRDTQYF

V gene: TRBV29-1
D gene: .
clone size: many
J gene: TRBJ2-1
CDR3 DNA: TGCAGACGCCGCCGCTCCTACAATGAGCAGTTCTTC
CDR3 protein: CRRRRSYNEQFF

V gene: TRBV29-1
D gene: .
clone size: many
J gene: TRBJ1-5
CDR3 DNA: TGCAGCGTTGTTATCGGAGGTCAGCCCCAGCATTTT
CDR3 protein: CSVVIGGQPQHF

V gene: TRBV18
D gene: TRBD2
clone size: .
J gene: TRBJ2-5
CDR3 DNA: TGTGCCAGCTCACCTTGGCGGGGGGAGAAACAAGAGACCCAGTACTTC
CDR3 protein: CASSPWRGEKQETQYF

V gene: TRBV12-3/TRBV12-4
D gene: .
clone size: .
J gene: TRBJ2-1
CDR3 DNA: TGTGCCAGTAGTTCTCCACGAGGCCGGCGGAGAGGGGATGAGCAGTTCTTC
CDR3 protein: CASSSPRGRRRGDEQFF

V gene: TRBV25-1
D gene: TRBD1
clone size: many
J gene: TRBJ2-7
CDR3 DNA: TGTGCCAGCAGTGAGGGTAGGGCAGGGGGCGTTCTAGACCACGAGCAGTACTTC
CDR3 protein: CASSEGRAGGVLDHEQYF